Here is one TCR beta chain with its context. Its antigen is currently not known. Base qualities are missing; no much larger clone stands one base away. The sample's time point label, decoded: roughly 24 weeks on oral tofacitinib. Taken with the paper, the label for treatment or condition translates to: oral pan-JAK inhibitor, 5-10 mg twice daily. Lesional scalp punch biopsies and peripheral blood were collected from alopecia areata patients. PBMCs were isolated by density centrifugation and stained for CD3, CD4 and CD8, and CD4+ and CD8+ T cells were sorted on a FACSAria. This entry comes from a study of CD8+ T cells in alopecia areata (dated by TCRdb to the late 2010s). For the wider study: Treated patients were enrolled in an open-label pilot trial of oral tofacitinib at 5 to 10 mg twice daily for moderate-to-severe alopecia areata. On the human side, TCRbeta sequencing was run on scalp tissue and on sorted CD4+ and CD8+ peripheral blood T cells from healthy controls and from alopecia areata patients with either patchy or totalis/universalis disease. High-throughput TCRbeta sequencing was used to examine T cell clonal expansion in alopecia areata in both the C3H/HeJ mouse model and human patients. Clonality in the scalp was compared among normal scalp (n=4), patchy alopecia areata scalp (n=8), and alopecia totalis/universalis scalp (n=8). Biopsies were taken from tofacitinib-treated patients at baseline and at 4 and 24 weeks of treatment, and a later scalp biopsy was taken in several of the tofacitinib-treated patients. The RNA source kit depended on sample type: the PAXgene miRNA kit for fixed scalp, the miRNeasy kit for PBMCs, and the RNeasy kit for mouse skin. Tofacitinib was given for 6 to 18 months, followed by 6 months of follow-up off drug to assess delayed response and recurrence. The SALT score, which quantifies the percentage of affected scalp surface area, was used to measure disease severity in treated patients. TCRbeta CDR3 regions were amplified by immunoSEQ multiplex PCR using 35 Vbeta forward and 13 Jbeta reverse primers. On the study overall, not on this receptor specifically: Because the treated cohort was small and had just a single nonresponder, larger studies are needed to establish links between baseline CD8+ expansion and response. Scalp clonality and the number of expanded CD8+ clones among the top 100 scalp clones were significantly decreased by tofacitinib. Compared with normal scalp, lesional scalp had higher clonality and more expanded CD8+ clones, particularly in alopecia totalis/universalis, a pattern that suggests antigenic drive. Shared TCR sequences between patients were less evident than in mice, which may be partly attributable to HLA diversity in the patient population. Scalp TCR repertoire analysis is complicated because resident alphabeta T cells in normal human skin are also sequenced, whereas mouse skin is dominated by gammadelta T cells. During tofacitinib treatment, many expanded lesional clones remained in scalp and blood, and this persistence may partly explain relapse after treatment is stopped.

The library relied on the immunoSEQ multiplex PCR assay. RNA was extracted from all samples and reverse transcribed into cDNA, which served as template for TCR sequencing. First-strand cDNA was synthesized using SuperScript III with a 2:1 mix of oligo-dT and random hexamers. Amplification bias was assessed with a synthetic immune receptor repertoire, and residual bias was removed computationally. Per the source publication's procedure: Raw reads were preprocessed to remove errors, and CDR3 was defined according to IMGT conventions as the region from the conserved cysteine to phenylalanine. To get clonality, Shannon entropy was normalized by log2 of the number of productive unique TCRs and the result was subtracted from 1. Whether scalp clones were CD4 or CD8 was inferred by matching scalp TCRbeta sequences against CD4 and CD8 repertoires sorted from blood. The table comes from immuneACCESS by way of TCRdb, which keeps in-frame sequences with V and J called. Part of the clones is missing from these tables; in studies checked, under half for an unresolved V gene and the rest for unknown reasons. V and J calls plus clone size are reproduced from that table; the DNA served to infer D and trimming. The sample has around 270,000 clones on record, roughly 64% of them singletons. The ten most abundant clones make up under 2% of the sample.

This TCR was recovered from a human donor with alopecia areata. Material: CD4+ T cells sorted from blood, obtained at week 24, from a patient treated with tofacitinib.

In nucleotide form, the sequence is TGTGCCAGCAACTTAGACAACTTCACTGAAGCTTTCTTT. This gives the protein CASNLDNFTEAFF. The chain couples TRBV2 to TRBJ1-1, with the D gene not clear enough to name. The germline V gene gives CDR1 as SNHLY and CDR2 as FYNNEI. The CDR3 starts with the cysteine, ends with the phenylalanine, and has 13 residues. The only DNA kept is the CDR3, 39 bases in frame from the first base. Trimming removed 7 bases from V and 4 bases from J, leaving 13 bases between the germline ends.